The next 3 T cell receptor beta chains were all read from a single sample in a study of cytomegalovirus exposure and HLA in healthy donors. PCR primers comprised 60 Vbeta and 13 Jbeta primers. Data came from immunoSEQ multiplex PCR; TCRdb stores just in-frame clones and leaves some out. In the table there are fewer than 45,000 clones, 80% of which are singletons. Sample: PBMCs. The origin of the receptors is a male donor in good health and CMV-seronegative.

The chain couples TRBV2 to TRBJ2-5; 11 nucleotides line up with TRBD1. With the DNA end fitting TRBJ2-7 better, the J assignment may be wrong. The CDR3 sequence is 15 residues long. The germline V gene has CDR1 SNHLY and CDR2 FYNNEI. The CDR3 reads CASSGTGGAAYEQYF. The CDR3 bases are TGTGCCAGCAGTGGGACAGGGGGCGCCGCCTACGAGCAGTACTTC.

In this sample, this clone turned up a few times. The chain joins TRBV6-1 to TRBJ1-4; D is possibly TRBD1 (6 bases). Germline CDR1 reads MNHNS; CDR2 reads SASEGT. The V gene lost 9 bases and the J gene lost 7 bases, with 18 bases spanning the gap. The length of the CDR3 is 14 residues. The CDR3 loop reads CASRQQGSGEKLFF. The CDR3 DNA is TGTGCCAGTCGCCAACAGGGAAGTGGTGAAAAACTGTTTTTT.

In this sample, this clone turned up once. The CDR3 sequence: CASSEWGSLYGYTF. For the CDR3, the DNA is TGTGCCAGCAGTGAATGGGGCAGTCTCTATGGCTACACCTTC. The chain couples TRBV25-1 to TRBJ1-2; possible D gene TRBD1, 5 bases. Germline values: CDR1 MGHDK, CDR2 SYGVNS. CDR3 size: 14 residues. Trimming removed 1 base at V and 4 bases at J, with 10 bases between.